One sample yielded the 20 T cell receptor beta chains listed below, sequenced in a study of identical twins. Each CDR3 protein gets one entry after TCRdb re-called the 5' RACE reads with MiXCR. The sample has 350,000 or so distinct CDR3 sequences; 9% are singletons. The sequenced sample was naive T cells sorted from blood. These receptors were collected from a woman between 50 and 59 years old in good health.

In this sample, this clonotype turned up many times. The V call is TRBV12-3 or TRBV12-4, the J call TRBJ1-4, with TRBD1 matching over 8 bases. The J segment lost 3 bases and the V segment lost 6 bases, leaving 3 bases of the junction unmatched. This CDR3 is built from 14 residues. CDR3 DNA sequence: TGTGCCAGCAGAGGACAGGGCGCTAATGAAAAACTGTTTTTT. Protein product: CASRGQGANEKLFF.

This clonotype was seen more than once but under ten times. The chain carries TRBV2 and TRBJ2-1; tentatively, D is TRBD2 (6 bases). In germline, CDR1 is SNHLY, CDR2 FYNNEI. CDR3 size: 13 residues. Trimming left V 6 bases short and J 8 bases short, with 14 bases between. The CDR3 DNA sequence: TGTGCCAGCAGCTTCGGGAGAGGCTATGAGCAGTTCTTC. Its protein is CASSFGRGYEQFF.

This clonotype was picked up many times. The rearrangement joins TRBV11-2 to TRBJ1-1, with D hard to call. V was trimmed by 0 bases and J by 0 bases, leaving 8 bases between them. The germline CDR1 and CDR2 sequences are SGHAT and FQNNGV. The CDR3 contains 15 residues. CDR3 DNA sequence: TGTGCCAGCAGCTTAGATTCCTTAATGAACACTGAAGCTTTCTTT. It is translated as CASSLDSLMNTEAFF.

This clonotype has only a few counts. CDR3 coding DNA: TGTGCCAGCAGCTATGCCCGGGACATTGAAGCTTTCTTT. It translates to CASSYARDIEAFF. The V gene is TRBV7-9, the J gene TRBJ1-1, with a possible D match to TRBD1 (6 bases). CDR1 is SEHNR and CDR2 is FQNEAQ in the germline V gene (reference sequence). Trimming pared 4 bases from V and 7 bases from J, leaving 13 bases between. The CDR3 is 13 amino acids.

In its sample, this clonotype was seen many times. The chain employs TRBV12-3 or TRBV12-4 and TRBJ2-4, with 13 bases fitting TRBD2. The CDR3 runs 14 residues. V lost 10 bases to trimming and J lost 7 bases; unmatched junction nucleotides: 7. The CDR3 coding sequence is TGTGCCATCCGCCGACTAGCGGGAGGTAACATTCAGTACTTC. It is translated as CAIRRLAGGNIQYF.

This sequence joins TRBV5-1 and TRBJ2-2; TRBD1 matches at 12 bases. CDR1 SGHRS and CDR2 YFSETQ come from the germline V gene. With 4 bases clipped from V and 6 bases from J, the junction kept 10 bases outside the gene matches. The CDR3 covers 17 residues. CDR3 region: CASSGAGTGGASGELFF. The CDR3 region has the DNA TGCGCCAGCAGCGGAGCCGGGACAGGGGGCGCATCCGGGGAGCTGTTTTTT.

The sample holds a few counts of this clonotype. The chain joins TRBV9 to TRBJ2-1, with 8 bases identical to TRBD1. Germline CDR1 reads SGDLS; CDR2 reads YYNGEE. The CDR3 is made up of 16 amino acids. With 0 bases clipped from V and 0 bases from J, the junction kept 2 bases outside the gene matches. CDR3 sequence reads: CASSVGQGASYNEQFF. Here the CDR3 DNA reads TGTGCCAGCAGCGTAGGGCAGGGGGCCTCCTACAATGAGCAGTTCTTC.

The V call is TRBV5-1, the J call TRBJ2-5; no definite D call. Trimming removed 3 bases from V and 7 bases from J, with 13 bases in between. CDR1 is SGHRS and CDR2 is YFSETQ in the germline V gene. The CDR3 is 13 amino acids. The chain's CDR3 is CASSSGRPTTQYF. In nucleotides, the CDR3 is TGCGCCAGCAGCTCCGGACGGCCGACGACCCAGTACTTC. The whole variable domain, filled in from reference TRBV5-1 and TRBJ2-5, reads KAGVTQTPRYLIKTRGQQVTLSCSPISGHRSVSWYQQTPGQGLQFLFEYFSETQRNKGNFPGRFSGRQFSNSRSEMNVSTLELGDSALYLCASSSGRPTTQYFGPGTRLLVL.

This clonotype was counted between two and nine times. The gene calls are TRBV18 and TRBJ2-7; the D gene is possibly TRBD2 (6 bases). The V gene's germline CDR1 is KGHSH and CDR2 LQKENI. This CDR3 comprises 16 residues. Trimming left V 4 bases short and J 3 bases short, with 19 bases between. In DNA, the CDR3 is TGTGCCAGCTCACGGTCCCTATTAAGACTAGGCTACGAGCAGTACTTC. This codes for CASSRSLLRLGYEQYF.

CDR3 DNA: TGCGCCAGCAGCCTCATAGACGCAGGGGAAGAAGCTTTCTTT. Residues: CASSLIDAGEEAFF. The V gene is TRBV5-1, the J gene TRBJ1-1; a weak D match, TRBD1 (6 bases). The CDR3 totals 14 residues. Germline assignment: CDR1 SGHRS and CDR2 YFSETQ. Deletions cut 4 bases from V and 8 bases from J, with 18 bases between.

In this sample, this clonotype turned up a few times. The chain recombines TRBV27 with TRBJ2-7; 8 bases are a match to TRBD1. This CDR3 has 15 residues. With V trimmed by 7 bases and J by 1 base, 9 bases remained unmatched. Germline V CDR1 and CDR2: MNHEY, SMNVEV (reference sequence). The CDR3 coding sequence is TGTGCCAGCATCTCGGGACAGGTCGATTCCTACGAGCAGTACGTC. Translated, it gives CASISGQVDSYEQYV.

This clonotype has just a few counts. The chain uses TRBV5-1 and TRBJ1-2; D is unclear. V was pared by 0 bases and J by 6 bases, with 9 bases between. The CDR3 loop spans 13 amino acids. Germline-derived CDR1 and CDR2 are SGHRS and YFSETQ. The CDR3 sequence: CASSLVGRDGYTF. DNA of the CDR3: TGCGCCAGCAGCTTGGTAGGACGGGATGGCTACACCTTC.

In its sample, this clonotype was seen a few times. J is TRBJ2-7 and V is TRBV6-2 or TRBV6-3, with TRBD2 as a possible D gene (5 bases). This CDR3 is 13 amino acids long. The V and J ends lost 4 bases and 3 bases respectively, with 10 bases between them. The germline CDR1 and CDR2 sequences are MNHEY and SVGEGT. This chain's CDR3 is CASSWRANYEQYF. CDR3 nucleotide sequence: TGTGCCAGCAGTTGGCGGGCGAACTACGAGCAGTACTTC.

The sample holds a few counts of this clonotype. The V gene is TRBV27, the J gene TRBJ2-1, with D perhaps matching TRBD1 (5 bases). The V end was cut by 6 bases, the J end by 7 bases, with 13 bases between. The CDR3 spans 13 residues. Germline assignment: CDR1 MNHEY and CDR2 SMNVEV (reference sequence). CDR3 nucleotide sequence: TGTGCCAGCAGGCCTTGGGGCAGTAATGAGCAGTTCTTC. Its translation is CASRPWGSNEQFF.

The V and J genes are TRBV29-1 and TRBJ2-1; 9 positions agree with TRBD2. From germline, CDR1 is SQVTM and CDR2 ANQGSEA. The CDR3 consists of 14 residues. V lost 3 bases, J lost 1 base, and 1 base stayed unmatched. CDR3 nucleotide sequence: TGCAGCGTTGATAGCGGGAGTTCCTACAATGAGCAGTTCTTC. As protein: CSVDSGSSYNEQFF.

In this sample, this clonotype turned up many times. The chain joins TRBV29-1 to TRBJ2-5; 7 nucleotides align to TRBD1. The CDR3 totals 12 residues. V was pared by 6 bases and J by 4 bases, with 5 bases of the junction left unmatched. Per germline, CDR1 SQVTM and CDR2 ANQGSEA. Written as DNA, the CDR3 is TGCAGCGTAGGACAGGCCGGAGAGACCCAGTACTTC. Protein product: CSVGQAGETQYF.

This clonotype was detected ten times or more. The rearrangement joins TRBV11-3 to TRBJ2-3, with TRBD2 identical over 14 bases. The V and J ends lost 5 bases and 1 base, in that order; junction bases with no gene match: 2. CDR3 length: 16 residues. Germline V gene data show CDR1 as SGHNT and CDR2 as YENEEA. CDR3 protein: CASSTGLAGGTDTQYF. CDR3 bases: TGTGCCAGCAGCACGGGACTAGCGGGAGGCACAGATACGCAGTATTTT.

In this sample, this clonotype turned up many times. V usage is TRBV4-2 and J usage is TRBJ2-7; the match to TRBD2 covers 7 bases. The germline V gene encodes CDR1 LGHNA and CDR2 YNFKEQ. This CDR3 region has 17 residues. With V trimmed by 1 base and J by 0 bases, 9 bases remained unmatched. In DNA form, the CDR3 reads TGTGCCAGCAGCCAAGTTTCTAGCGGTACGAGCTCCTACGAGCAGTACTTC. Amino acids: CASSQVSSGTSSYEQYF.

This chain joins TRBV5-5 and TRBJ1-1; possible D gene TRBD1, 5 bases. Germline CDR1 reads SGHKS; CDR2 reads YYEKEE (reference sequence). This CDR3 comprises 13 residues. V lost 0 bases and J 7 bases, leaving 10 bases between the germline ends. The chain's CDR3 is CASSLGGTYEAFF. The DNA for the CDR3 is TGTGCCAGCAGCTTGGGGGGGACCTATGAAGCTTTCTTT.

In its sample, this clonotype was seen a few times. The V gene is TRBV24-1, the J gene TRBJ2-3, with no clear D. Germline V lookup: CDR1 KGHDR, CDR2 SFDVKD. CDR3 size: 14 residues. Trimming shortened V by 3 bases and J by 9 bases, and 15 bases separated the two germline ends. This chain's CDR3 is CATSDGPHQATQYF. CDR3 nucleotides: TGTGCCACCAGTGATGGGCCCCATCAAGCGACGCAGTATTTT.